This T cell receptor beta chain was sequenced during a study of T cell changes during pregnancy in multiple sclerosis. The junction had 5 bases not matched to a gene; V was cut back by 6 bases and J by 4 bases. Looked up from germline, CDR1 is SQVTM and CDR2 is ANQGSEA. CDR3 length: 12 residues. The repertoire was sequenced with immunoSEQ multiplex PCR; TCRdb's copy has only in-frame clones and lacks some. The table shows about 89,000 clones, with 94% occurring only once. This chain uses TRBV29-1 with TRBJ2-7; 8 bases map to TRBD2. The receptor's source is a female donor in good health, enrolled as a control in a pregnancy study. The sample here was peripheral blood, taken after pregnancy. The CDR3 DNA follows: TGCAGCGTGGCGGGAGGAAAATACGAGCAGTACTTC. Its protein is CSVAGGKYEQYF.